Presented here are 16 T cell receptor beta chains from one specimen sequenced in a study of shared clonotypes between healthy human individuals. TCRdb's table, derived via immunoSEQ multiplex PCR, lists solely in-frame clones and lacks some. Altogether over 950,000 clones are present, approximately 77% being singletons, with the ten largest covering 0.85% to 1%. Sequencing used memory CD4+ T cells from PBMCs. Subset described: CD45RA-negative fraction. The receptors come from a young man in good health. Some clones in this sample may be carry-over from other donors' samples.

This rearrangement joins TRBV5-8 to TRBJ2-1; D remains ambiguous. Germline assignment: CDR1 SGHTS and CDR2 YDEGEE. This CDR3 has 13 amino acids. V lost 3 bases, J lost 7 bases, and 11 bases lay in between. The CDR3 DNA follows: TGTGCCAGCAGCTGGGGTATTCGGAATGAGCAGTTCTTC. Protein sequence: CASSWGIRNEQFF.

The V call is TRBV7-9, the J call TRBJ2-2; D ambiguous. The germline V and J ends were trimmed by 5 bases and 4 bases, with 8 bases remaining between them. Germline values: CDR1 SEHNR, CDR2 FQNEAQ (reference sequence). The CDR3 runs 13 residues. CDR3 bases: TGTGCCAGCAGCCAGCATCCCACCGGGGAGCTGTTTTTT. It yields the protein CASSQHPTGELFF.

The V call is TRBV5-1, the J call TRBJ2-2; possible D gene TRBD1, 5 bases. V shed 2 bases and J shed 0 bases, with 11 bases lying between them. This CDR3 has 16 amino acids. Germline V CDR1 and CDR2: SGHRS, YFSETQ. In DNA, the CDR3 is TGCGCCAGCAGCTTAAACAGGATAGCGAACACCGGGGAGCTGTTTTTT. Translated, it gives CASSLNRIANTGELFF. The variable domain in full, with the rest retrieved from reference TRBV5-1 and TRBJ2-2, is KAGVTQTPRYLIKTRGQQVTLSCSPISGHRSVSWYQQTPGQGLQFLFEYFSETQRNKGNFPGRFSGRQFSNSRSEMNVSTLELGDSALYLCASSLNRIANTGELFFGEGSRLTVL.

This chain connects TRBV2 to TRBJ2-7, with D hard to call. The V gene lost 6 bases and the J gene lost 2 bases, with 14 bases spanning the gap. Germline-derived CDR1 and CDR2 are SNHLY and FYNNEI. The length of the CDR3 is 14 residues. CDR3 region: CASRRIGTTYEQYF. The CDR3 DNA follows: TGTGCCAGCAGGAGAATCGGAACTACCTACGAGCAGTACTTC.

The chain is built from TRBV27 and TRBJ2-7, with 14 nucleotides matching TRBD2. Germline values: CDR1 MNHEY, CDR2 SMNVEV (reference sequence). This CDR3 region has 14 residues. V trimming: 4 bases; J trimming: 6 bases; junction bases outside the gene matches: 2. CDR3 amino acids: CASSWGLAGVEQYF. In DNA, the CDR3 is TGTGCCAGCAGTTGGGGACTAGCGGGAGTCGAGCAGTACTTC.

The rearrangement uses TRBV20-1 and TRBJ2-7; D call uncertain. The ends were cut back, 3 bases at V and 6 bases at J, with 6 bases in the middle. CDR1 is DFQATT, CDR2 SNEGSKA, per germline (reference sequence). There are 10 residues in the CDR3. CDR3 loop: CSARYREQYF. The CDR3 DNA reads TGCAGTGCTAGGTATCGCGAGCAGTACTTC.

The chain employs TRBV28 and TRBJ1-2; D is possibly TRBD1 (5 bases). The V end was cut by 8 bases, the J end by 2 bases, with 12 bases between. The germline V gene has CDR1 MDHEN and CDR2 SYDVKM. The CDR3 loop spans 13 amino acids. CDR3 coding DNA: TGTGCCAGCGCTGGGACTCTAAACTATGGCTACACCTTC. Its protein product is CASAGTLNYGYTF.

The chain carries TRBV6-1 and TRBJ2-3; 9 nucleotides line up with TRBD2. The CDR3 extends over 14 amino acids. Trimming took 7 bases from V and 7 from J; bases not matched to a gene: 9. Germline values: CDR1 MNHNS, CDR2 SASEGT. The CDR3 DNA is TGTGCCAGCATGGCGGGAGGGGGGGTAAATACGCAGTATTTT. This gives the protein CASMAGGGVNTQYF.

The chain combines TRBV10-3 with TRBJ2-1; 12 bases agree with TRBD1. This CDR3 is built from 15 residues. V gave up 5 bases and J gave up 7 bases; unmatched junction bases: 6. Germline V gene data show CDR1 as ENHRY and CDR2 as SYGVKD. CDR3 DNA sequence: TGTGCCATCAGTCCCCGGGACAGGGGGCGGAATGAGCAGTTCTTC. Its protein is CAISPRDRGRNEQFF.

This clone was seen a few times. The rearrangement joins TRBV7-3 to TRBJ1-2, with 8 nucleotides matching TRBD1. Per germline, CDR1 SGHTA and CDR2 FQGTGA. V lost 5 bases to trimming and J lost 4 bases; unmatched junction nucleotides: 18. The CDR3 is made up of 18 amino acids. This chain's CDR3 is CASSSNYGQGALIYGYTF. The CDR3, as DNA: TGTGCCAGCAGCAGTAATTACGGTCAGGGGGCGCTTATCTATGGCTACACCTTC.

This clone was detected a few times. V usage is TRBV9 and J usage is TRBJ1-1; D not certain. Looked up from germline, CDR1 is SGDLS and CDR2 is YYNGEE. The CDR3 runs 13 residues. Between the trimmed V and J ends, which lost 0 bases and 3 bases, there was a span of 6 bases. Here the CDR3 DNA reads TGTGCCAGCAGCGTAGCCGGCTACACTGAAGCTTTCTTT. As protein: CASSVAGYTEAFF.

The table lists this clone with a few counts. This chain connects TRBV7-8 to TRBJ1-5, with D perhaps matching TRBD1 (5 bases). The CDR3 is 18 amino acids. V lost 4 bases to trimming and J lost 0 bases, with 19 bases between them. In germline, CDR1 is SGHVS, CDR2 FQNEAQ. CDR3 protein: CASSSPRGSLASNQPQHF. Here the CDR3 DNA reads TGTGCCAGCAGCTCCCCGCGGGGGTCCCTTGCTAGCAATCAGCCCCAGCATTTT.

The V gene is TRBV19, the J gene TRBJ1-1, with TRBD1 as a possible D gene (6 bases). This CDR3 is built from 18 residues. Looked up from germline, CDR1 is LNHDA and CDR2 is SQIVND (reference sequence). V was shortened by 3 bases and J by 0 bases, with 20 bases between the two germline ends. The CDR3 protein is CASSIRGPLYGLNTEAFF. DNA for the CDR3: TGTGCCAGTAGTATCAGGGGCCCACTATATGGGCTGAACACTGAAGCTTTCTTT.

The chain couples TRBV10-3 to TRBJ1-3; D remains unclear. V gave up 2 bases and J gave up 0 bases, with 14 bases separating them. The CDR3 has 17 amino acids. Germline V gene sequence: CDR1 ENHRY, CDR2 SYGVKD. For the CDR3, the DNA is TGTGCCATCAGTGAGACACGGACTCCTAGCTCTGGAAACACCATATATTTT. It encodes CAISETRTPSSGNTIYF.

The chain recombines TRBV6-6 with TRBJ1-5, with 11 bases matching TRBD1. The ends lost 5 bases at V and 6 bases at J; junction bases unmatched: 6. The CDR3 spans 15 residues. The germline V gene has CDR1 MNHNY and CDR2 SVGAGI (reference sequence). The CDR3 region has the DNA TGTGCCAGCAGTGGACAGGGGGCGGGTTCTCAGCCCCAGCATTTT. Encoded protein: CASSGQGAGSQPQHF.

A single count supports this clone. The V call is TRBV6-6, the J call TRBJ1-1; perhaps TRBD1 as D (5 bases). Deletions cut 7 bases from V and 5 bases from J, with 14 bases between. This CDR3 comprises 13 residues. Germline CDR1 MNHNY, CDR2 SVGAGI (reference sequence). In DNA, the CDR3 is TGTGCCAGCACCATGGGGGGTCGGACTGAAGCTTTCTTT. It yields the protein CASTMGGRTEAFF.